This TCR beta chain was profiled in a study of blood T cell repertoires in COVID-19. Overall study: COVID-19 samples collected from the United States, Italy and Spain covered acute and convalescent phases. From T cells, B-cell-depleted T cells, or PBMCs came the material, which was cDNA or gDNA.

This CDR3 spans 14 amino acids. V trimming: 6 bases; J trimming: 4 bases; junction bases outside the gene matches: 6. Germline V lookup: CDR1 KGHDR, CDR2 SFDVKD. TCRdb's table, derived via immunoSEQ multiplex PCR, lists solely in-frame clones and lacks some. The sample lists around 320,000 clones; 85% to 95% were seen once. Individuals aged roughly 18 to 100 years were recruited from about two dozen US areas. Exposed participants came across a COVID-19 case within 2 weeks before study entry. The sequenced sample consisted of PBMCs or T cells enriched from blood (not recorded which). The source of this sequence is a woman aged 25 to 39 who had been exposed to COVID-19. The gene calls are TRBV24-1 and TRBJ2-7, with TRBD1 matching over 9 bases. As DNA, the CDR3 is TGTGCCACCAGTCCTGGGACAGGGTTGTACGAGCAGTACTTC. Its protein product is CATSPGTGLYEQYF.